This note documents a single TCR beta chain sequence. The CDR3 is made up of 14 amino acids. The germline V gene encodes CDR1 SGDLS and CDR2 YYNGEE. Deletions cut 0 bases from V and 2 bases from J, with 8 bases between. The data belong to a study of control samples from healthy donors and cancer patients. Clones were sequenced by immunoSEQ multiplex PCR, and TCRdb holds only the in-frame ones, with some missing. The sample lists 40,000 to 50,000 clones; more than 85% were seen once. The V and J genes are TRBV9 and TRBJ1-1; no definite D call. Sequencing was done on a sample of PBMCs. This TCR derives from a woman aged 45-65 years with head and neck cancer. The DNA for the CDR3 is TGTGCCAGCAGCGTAGGTCCACCTAACACTGAAGCTTTCTTT. Translating it yields CASSVGPPNTEAFF.